The 10 T cell receptor beta chains below were found in one sample sequenced in a study of cytomegalovirus exposure and HLA in healthy donors. Profiled with immunoSEQ multiplex PCR; TCRdb holds only in-frame clones, not every one. Altogether under 75,000 clones are present, 70% to 90% being singletons, with the ten largest covering under 3.5%. Source material: PBMCs. Receptors were obtained from a man younger than 45 in good health and CMV-seronegative.

The chain has TRBV5-1 and TRBJ2-1, with 10 nucleotides matching TRBD1. CDR3 size: 16 residues. The germline V gene encodes CDR1 SGHRS and CDR2 YFSETQ. V trimming: 4 bases; J trimming: 5 bases; junction bases outside the gene matches: 9. The CDR3 DNA reads as TGCGCCAGCAGCCTGGACGACAGGGGGCTGAACAATGAGCAGTTCTTC. Translating it yields CASSLDDRGLNNEQFF.

As for this clone: Lacking the conserved final phenylalanine or tryptophan, this CDR3 likely reflects a read error. It is unclear where the CDR3 begins or ends on the DNA, so no DNA is shown, and the CDR3 is as TCRdb lists it. The V and J genes are TRBV27 and TRBJ2-2; TRBD1 is the table's D call, not checked against the DNA. The germline CDR1 and CDR2 sequences are MNHEY and SMNVEV (reference sequence). Ends included, the CDR3 has 9 residues. CDR3 sequence: CASSFPGQR.

This chain uses TRBV7-8 with TRBJ2-1; 10 nucleotides line up with TRBD2. V shed 5 bases, J shed 0 bases, and the junction held 22 bases outside the gene matches. In germline, CDR1 is SGHVS, CDR2 FQNEAQ. CDR3 length: 22 residues. The CDR3 protein is CASSPLQWTAGGPGSSYNEQFF. The DNA for the CDR3 is TGTGCCAGCAGCCCGCTACAATGGACAGCGGGAGGGCCCGGAAGCTCCTACAATGAGCAGTTCTTC.

V and J are TRBV11-1 and TRBJ2-3; no reliable D call. CDR1 is SGHAT, CDR2 FQDESV, per germline (reference sequence). V was pared by 1 base and J by 2 bases, with 7 bases between. The CDR3 is 14 amino acids. The CDR3 DNA reads as TGTGCCAGCAGCTTAGTAGATTTCACAGATACGCAGTATTTT. This encodes CASSLVDFTDTQYF.

The chain joins TRBV18 to TRBJ2-7, with D tentatively TRBD1 (5 bases). The CDR3 runs to 14 residues. Germline-derived CDR1 and CDR2 are KGHSH and LQKENI. Trimming pared 5 bases from V and 2 bases from J, leaving 13 bases between. The CDR3 region is CASSNDRATYEQYV. The CDR3 coding sequence is TGTGCCAGCTCAAACGACAGAGCGACCTACGAGCAGTACGTC.

The chain is built from TRBV4-3 and TRBJ2-5; TRBD2 aligns across 9 bases. V trimming: 0 bases; J trimming: 1 base; junction bases outside the gene matches: 0. Germline assignment: CDR1 LGHNA and CDR2 YSLEER. This CDR3 has 15 residues. The CDR3 DNA reads as TGCGCCAGCAGCCAAGAGCGGGGGGGCCAAGAGACCCAGTACTTC. Its translation: CASSQERGGQETQYF.

The chain combines TRBV6-5 with TRBJ1-2; D may be TRBD1 (5 bases). V lost 0 bases to trimming and J lost 2 bases, with 10 bases between them. The germline V gene encodes CDR1 MNHEY and CDR2 SVGAGI. The CDR3 contains 15 residues. CDR3 sequence: CASSYSIGGNYGYTF. In DNA form, the CDR3 reads TGTGCCAGCAGTTACTCGATTGGGGGGAACTATGGCTACACCTTC.

The V call is TRBV7-3, the J call TRBJ2-6, with D possibly TRBD2 on 6 matching bases. In germline, CDR1 is SGHTA, CDR2 FQGTGA. V was pared by 2 bases and J by 2 bases, with 7 bases between. The length of the CDR3 is 15 residues. The CDR3 DNA is TGTGCCAGCAGCTTAGGCGGGGCTGGGGCCAACGTCCTGACTTTC. Its protein product is CASSLGGAGANVLTF.

The chain couples TRBV6-5 to TRBJ2-3; 8 nucleotides agree with TRBD2. V was clipped by 6 bases and J by 1 base; unmatched bases: 3. Germline assignment: CDR1 MNHEY and CDR2 SVGAGI. The CDR3 runs 14 residues. DNA for the CDR3: TGTGCCAGCAGATTGACTAGCGGCACAGATACGCAGTATTTT. Its protein is CASRLTSGTDTQYF.

This clone came up a few times. The CDR3 loop is CAIRLAGSNEQFF. CDR3 sequence (DNA): TGTGCCATCAGACTAGCGGGAAGCAATGAGCAGTTCTTC. The chain links TRBV6-1 to TRBJ2-1; TRBD2 matches at 11 bases. Trimming cost V 10 bases and J 6 bases; bases outside gene matches: 5. There are 13 residues in the CDR3. Germline loops: CDR1 MNHNS, CDR2 SASEGT.